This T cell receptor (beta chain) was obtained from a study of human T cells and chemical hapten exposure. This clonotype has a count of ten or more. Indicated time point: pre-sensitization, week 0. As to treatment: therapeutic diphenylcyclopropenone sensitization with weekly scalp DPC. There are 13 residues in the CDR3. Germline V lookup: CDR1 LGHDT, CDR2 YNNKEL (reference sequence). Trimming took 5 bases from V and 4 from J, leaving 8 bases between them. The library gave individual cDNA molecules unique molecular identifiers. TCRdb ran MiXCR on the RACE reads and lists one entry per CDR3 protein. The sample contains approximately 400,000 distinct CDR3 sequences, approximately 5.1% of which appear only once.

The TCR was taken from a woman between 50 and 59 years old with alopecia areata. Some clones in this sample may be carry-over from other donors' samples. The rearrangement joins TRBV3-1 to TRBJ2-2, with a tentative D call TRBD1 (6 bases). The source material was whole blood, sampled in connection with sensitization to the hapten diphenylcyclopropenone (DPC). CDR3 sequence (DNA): TGTGCCAGCAGCATCAGGGGCACCGGGGAGCTGTTTTTT. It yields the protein CASSIRGTGELFF.